This record looks at one T cell receptor beta chain sequence and its context. As yet, its antigen is unknown. The CDR3 has 13 residues. Germline V lookup: CDR1 SGHAT, CDR2 FQNNGV. This sample is part of a study of monozygotic twins with inflammatory bowel disease. Study-level findings and limits: Immunosuppressive treatments were not uniform, and this may have added variability to patient repertoires.

TCRdb reprocessed the 5' RACE reads and keeps a single row for each CDR3 protein, giving no DNA. The sample has about 380,000 distinct CDR3 sequences; the top ten hold just over 2.5%. Donors gave about 2.6 ml of blood apiece. The receptor was isolated from a human donor with ulcerative colitis or Crohn's disease, or a healthy co-twin of an affected twin (not recorded which). The sample comprised blood. The chain employs TRBV11-2 and TRBJ2-2. The CDR3 spells CASSLVGSGELFF.